The rows below give T cell receptor beta chains drawn from one sample of a study of cytomegalovirus exposure and HLA in healthy donors. The method was immunoSEQ multiplex PCR; TCRdb's version includes in-frame clones alone and lacks a portion of them. Among under 200,000 clones listed, 86% were seen once. Sample: PBMCs. The receptor set was obtained from a woman aged 25 to 45 in good health and CMV-seronegative. The CDR3 runs from the conserved cysteine through the conserved F or W. A D gene is named only where the DNA matches it firmly. Clone size is shown for a subset of rows, as once, few, many or a class of expanded clone.

D gene,J gene,clone size,V gene,CDR3 protein,CDR3 DNA
.,TRBJ1-2,.,TRBV7-2,CASSLAGPAYGYTF,TGTGCCAGCAGCTTAGCAGGCCCGGCTTATGGCTACACCTTC
.,TRBJ2-7,.,TRBV4-3,CASSQDMGQSYEQYF,TGCGCCAGCAGCCAAGATATGGGCCAGTCCTACGAGCAGTACTTC
.,TRBJ2-7,.,TRBV25-1,CASSVLATKSYEQYF,TGTGCCAGCAGTGTTCTAGCGACAAAGAGCTACGAGCAGTACTTC
TRBD2,TRBJ2-1,.,TRBV19,CASSIGAGGHNEQFF,TGTGCCAGTAGTATAGGAGCGGGAGGGCACAATGAGCAGTTCTTC
TRBD2,TRBJ2-7,.,TRBV5-4,CASSLVAGEKFYEQYF,TGTGCCAGCAGCTTGGTAGCGGGAGAGAAATTCTACGAGCAGTACTTC
.,TRBJ2-7,.,TRBV19,CASSSWGTYEQYF,TGTGCCAGTAGTAGTTGGGGCACCTACGAGCAGTACTTC
TRBD1,TRBJ1-1,.,TRBV5-1,CASSKSGTVNTEAFF,TGCGCCAGCAGCAAATCCGGGACAGTGAACACTGAAGCTTTCTTT
.,TRBJ2-7,.,TRBV2,CASIAFLKTGTYEQYF,TGTGCCAGCATAGCTTTCCTGAAGACAGGAACCTACGAGCAGTACTTC
TRBD1,TRBJ2-5,.,TRBV4-1,CASSQEDRGRSETQYF,TGCGCCAGCAGCCAAGAGGACAGGGGGAGATCGGAGACCCAGTACTTC
.,TRBJ2-1,once,TRBV28,CASSLDRGPYNEQFF,TGTGCCAGCAGTTTAGATAGGGGCCCCTACAATGAGCAGTTCTTC
.,TRBJ1-1,.,TRBV6-1,CASNWPGENTEAFF,TGTGCCAGCAATTGGCCGGGAGAGAACACTGAAGCTTTCTTT
.,TRBJ2-3,.,TRBV28,CASKRQKWSIDTQYF,TGTGCCAGCAAAAGACAAAAGTGGAGTATAGATACGCAGTATTTT
TRBD2,TRBJ2-7,.,TRBV7-2,CASTLAGGVYEQYF,TGTGCCAGCACCCTAGCGGGGGGCGTTTACGAGCAGTACTTC
TRBD1,TRBJ1-2,few,TRBV5-1,CASSLGTGGGSGYTF,TGCGCCAGCAGCTTAGGGACAGGGGGCGGATCTGGCTACACCTTC
.,TRBJ2-2,.,TRBV7-2,CASSRTPLAGYTGELFF,TGTGCCAGCAGCCGTACGCCCCTGGCAGGGTACACCGGGGAGCTGTTTTTT
TRBD1,TRBJ2-5,.,TRBV5-4,CASSRRRGQGYVETQYF,TGTGCCAGCAGCCGGAGGAGGGGACAGGGCTATGTAGAGACCCAGTACTTC
.,TRBJ2-1,.,TRBV27,CASLVHNEQFF,TGTGCCAGCCTGGTGCACAATGAGCAGTTCTTC
.,TRBJ2-1,.,TRBV19,CASSIGRSYEQFF,TGTGCCAGTAGTATCGGTCGTTCCTATGAGCAGTTCTTC
TRBD1,TRBJ1-1,.,TRBV6-5,CASSYAVQGYAFF,TGTGCCAGCAGTTACGCAGTACAGGGGTATGCTTTCTTT
.,TRBJ2-3,few,TRBV9,CASSLQGSNTDTQYF,TGTGCCAGCAGCTTACAGGGCTCTAACACAGATACGCAGTATTTT
TRBD1,TRBJ2-5,.,TRBV28,CASNGNTGGRETQYF,TGTGCCAGCAACGGAAATACAGGGGGCAGGGAGACCCAGTACTTC
.,TRBJ1-1,.,TRBV6-5,CASSYGQRNTEAFF,TGTGCCAGCAGTTACGGACAGAGGAACACTGAAGCTTTCTTT
.,TRBJ2-2,.,TRBV6-7,CASSIGTGELFF,TGTGCCAGCAGTATCGGGACCGGGGAGCTGTTTTTT
.,TRBJ2-5,.,TRBV4-2,CASSQVLGSQETQYF,TGTGCCAGCAGCCAAGTATTGGGGAGTCAAGAGACCCAGTACTTC
TRBD1,TRBJ1-4,.,TRBV30,CAWSVPAGGTEKLFF,TGTGCCTGGAGTGTCCCGGCAGGGGGAACAGAAAAACTGTTTTTT
TRBD2,TRBJ2-7,.,TRBV7-2,CASSLAGSGAYEQYF,TGTGCCAGCAGCTTAGCGGGTAGCGGGGCCTACGAGCAGTACTTC
.,TRBJ1-2,many,TRBV7-9,CASSLDGPYGYTF,TGTGCCAGCAGCTTAGACGGTCCCTATGGCTACACCTTC
.,TRBJ2-1,.,TRBV2,CASSGTLRSSYNEQFF,TGTGCCAGCAGTGGGACCCTCAGGAGCTCCTACAATGAGCAGTTCTTC
.,TRBJ1-1,.,TRBV4-3,CASSQLGGDTEAFF,TGCGCCAGCAGCCAACTGGGGGGTGACACTGAAGCTTTCTTT
.,TRBJ2-5,once,TRBV5-6,CASSLVSPGAYQETQYF,TGTGCCAGCAGCTTGGTGTCACCAGGGGCGTACCAAGAGACCCAGTACTTC
TRBD1,TRBJ2-2,.,TRBV18,CASSPGATGVGELFF,TGTGCCAGCTCACCCGGGGCGACAGGGGTCGGGGAGCTGTTTTTT
.,TRBJ1-2,.,TRBV28,CASSIVNPRDYGYTF,TGTGCCAGCAGTATTGTCAACCCACGGGACTATGGCTACACCTTC
TRBD1,TRBJ1-1,few,TRBV9,CASSVFAQGANTEAFF,TGTGCCAGCAGCGTCTTTGCTCAGGGGGCGAACACTGAAGCTTTCTTT
TRBD1,TRBJ1-1,.,TRBV29-1,CSVDRGAAEAFF,TGCAGCGTTGACAGGGGGGCAGCCGAAGCTTTCTTT